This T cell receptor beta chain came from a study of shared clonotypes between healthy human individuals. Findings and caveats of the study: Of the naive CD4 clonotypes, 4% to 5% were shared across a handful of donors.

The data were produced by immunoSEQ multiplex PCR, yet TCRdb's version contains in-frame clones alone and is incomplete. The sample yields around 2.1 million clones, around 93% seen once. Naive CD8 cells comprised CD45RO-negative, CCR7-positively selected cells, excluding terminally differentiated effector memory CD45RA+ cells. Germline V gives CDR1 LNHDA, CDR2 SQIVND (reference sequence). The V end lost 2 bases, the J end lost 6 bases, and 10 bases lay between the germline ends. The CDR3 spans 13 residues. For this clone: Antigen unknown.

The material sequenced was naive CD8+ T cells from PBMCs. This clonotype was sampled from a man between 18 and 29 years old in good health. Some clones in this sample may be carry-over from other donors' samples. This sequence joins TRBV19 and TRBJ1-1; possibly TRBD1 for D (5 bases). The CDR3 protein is CASSIRGFSEAFF. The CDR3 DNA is TGTGCCAGTAGTATAAGGGGATTCTCTGAAGCTTTCTTT.